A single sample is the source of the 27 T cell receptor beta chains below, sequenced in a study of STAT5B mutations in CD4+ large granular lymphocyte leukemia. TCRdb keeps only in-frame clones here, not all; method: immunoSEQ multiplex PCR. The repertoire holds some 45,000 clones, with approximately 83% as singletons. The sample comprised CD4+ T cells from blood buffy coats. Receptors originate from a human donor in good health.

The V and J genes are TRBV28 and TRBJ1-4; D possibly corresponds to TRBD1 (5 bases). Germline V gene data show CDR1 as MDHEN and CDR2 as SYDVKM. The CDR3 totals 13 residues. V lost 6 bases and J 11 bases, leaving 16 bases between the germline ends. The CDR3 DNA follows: TGTGCCAGCAGGCCGGGGACGGTCCGGAAACTGTTTTTT. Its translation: CASRPGTVRKLFF.

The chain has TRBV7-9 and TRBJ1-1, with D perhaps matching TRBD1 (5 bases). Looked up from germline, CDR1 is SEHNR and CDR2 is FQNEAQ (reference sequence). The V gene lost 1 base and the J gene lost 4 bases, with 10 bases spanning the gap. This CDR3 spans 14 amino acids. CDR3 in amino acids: CASSLVQGLTEAFF. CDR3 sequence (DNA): TGTGCCAGCAGCTTAGTGCAGGGACTCACTGAAGCTTTCTTT.

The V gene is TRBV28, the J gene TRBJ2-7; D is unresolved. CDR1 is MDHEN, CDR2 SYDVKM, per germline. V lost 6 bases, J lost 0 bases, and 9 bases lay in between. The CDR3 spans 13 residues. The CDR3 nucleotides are TGTGCCAGCAGCCCCCCTTACTCCTACGAGCAGTACTTC. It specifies CASSPPYSYEQYF.

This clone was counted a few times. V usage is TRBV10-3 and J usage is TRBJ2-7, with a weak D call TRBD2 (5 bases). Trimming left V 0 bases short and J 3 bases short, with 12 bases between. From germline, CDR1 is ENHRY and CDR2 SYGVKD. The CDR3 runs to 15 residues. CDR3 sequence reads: CAISESGSTGYEQYF. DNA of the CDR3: TGTGCCATCAGTGAGTCTGGGAGCACCGGCTACGAGCAGTACTTC.

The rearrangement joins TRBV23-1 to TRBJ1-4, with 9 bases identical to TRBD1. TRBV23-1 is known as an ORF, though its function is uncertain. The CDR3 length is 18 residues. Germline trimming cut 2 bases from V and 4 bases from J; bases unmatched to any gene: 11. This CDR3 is CASSQHTGGPILNEKLFF. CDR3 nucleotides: TGCGCCAGCAGTCAACACACAGGGGGCCCCATCCTTAATGAAAAACTGTTTTTT.

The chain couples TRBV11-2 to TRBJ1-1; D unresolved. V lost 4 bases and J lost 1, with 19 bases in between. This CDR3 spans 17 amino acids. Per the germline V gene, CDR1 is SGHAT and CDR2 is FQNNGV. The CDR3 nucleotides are TGTGCCAGCAGCTCAACCCGGAGCAGAAAAGGGAACACTGAAGCTTTCTTT. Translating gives CASSSTRSRKGNTEAFF.

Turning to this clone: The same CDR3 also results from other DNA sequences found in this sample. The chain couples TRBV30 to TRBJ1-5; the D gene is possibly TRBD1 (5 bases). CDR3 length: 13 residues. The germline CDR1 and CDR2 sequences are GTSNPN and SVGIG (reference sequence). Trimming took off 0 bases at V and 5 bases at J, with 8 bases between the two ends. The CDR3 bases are TGTGCCTGGAGTGTACGGGGGGATCAGCCCCAGCATTTT. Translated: CAWSVRGDQPQHF.

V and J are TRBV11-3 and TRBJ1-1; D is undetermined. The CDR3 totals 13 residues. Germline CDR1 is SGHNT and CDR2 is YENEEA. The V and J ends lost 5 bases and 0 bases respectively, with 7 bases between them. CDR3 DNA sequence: TGTGCCAGCAGCGCCCGATTGAACACTGAAGCTTTCTTT. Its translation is CASSARLNTEAFF.

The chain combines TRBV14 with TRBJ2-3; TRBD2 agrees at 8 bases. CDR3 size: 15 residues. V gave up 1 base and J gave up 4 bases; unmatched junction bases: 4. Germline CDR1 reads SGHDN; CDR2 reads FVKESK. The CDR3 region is CASSQVGTRADTQYF. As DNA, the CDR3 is TGTGCCAGCAGCCAAGTGGGGACTAGAGCAGATACGCAGTATTTT.

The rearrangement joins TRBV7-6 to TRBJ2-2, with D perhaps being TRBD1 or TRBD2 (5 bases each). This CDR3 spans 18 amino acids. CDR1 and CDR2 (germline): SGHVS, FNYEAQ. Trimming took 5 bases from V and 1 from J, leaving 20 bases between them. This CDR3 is CASSLSGRTQQNTGELFF. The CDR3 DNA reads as TGTGCCAGCAGCCTATCGGGACGGACCCAACAGAACACCGGGGAGCTGTTTTTT.

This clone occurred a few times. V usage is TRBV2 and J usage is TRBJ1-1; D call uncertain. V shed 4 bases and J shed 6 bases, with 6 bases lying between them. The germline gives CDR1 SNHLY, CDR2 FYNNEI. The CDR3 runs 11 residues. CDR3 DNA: TGTGCCAGCAGTGTTCAGTCTGAAGCTTTCTTT. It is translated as CASSVQSEAFF.

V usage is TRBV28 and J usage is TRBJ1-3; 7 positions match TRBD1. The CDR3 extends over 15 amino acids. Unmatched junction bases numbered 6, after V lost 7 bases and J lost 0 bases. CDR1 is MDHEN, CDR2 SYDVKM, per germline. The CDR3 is CASTVTGDSGNTIYF. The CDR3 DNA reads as TGTGCCAGCACTGTCACAGGGGACTCTGGAAACACCATATATTTT.

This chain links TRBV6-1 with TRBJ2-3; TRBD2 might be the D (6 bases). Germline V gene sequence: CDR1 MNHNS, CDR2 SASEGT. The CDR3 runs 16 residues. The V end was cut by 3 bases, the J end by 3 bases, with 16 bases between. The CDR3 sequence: CASSEGGGGKTDTQYF. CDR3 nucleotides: TGTGCCAGCAGTGAGGGAGGTGGAGGGAAGACAGATACGCAGTATTTT.

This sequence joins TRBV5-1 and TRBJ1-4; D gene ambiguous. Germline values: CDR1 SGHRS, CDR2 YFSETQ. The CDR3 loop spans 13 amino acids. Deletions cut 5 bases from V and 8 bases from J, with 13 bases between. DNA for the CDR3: TGCGCCAGCAGGGCTTTAGAGGGAGAAAAACTGTTTTTT. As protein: CASRALEGEKLFF. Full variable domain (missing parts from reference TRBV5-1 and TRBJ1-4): KAGVTQTPRYLIKTRGQQVTLSCSPISGHRSVSWYQQTPGQGLQFLFEYFSETQRNKGNFPGRFSGRQFSNSRSEMNVSTLELGDSALYLCASRALEGEKLFFGSGTQLSVL.

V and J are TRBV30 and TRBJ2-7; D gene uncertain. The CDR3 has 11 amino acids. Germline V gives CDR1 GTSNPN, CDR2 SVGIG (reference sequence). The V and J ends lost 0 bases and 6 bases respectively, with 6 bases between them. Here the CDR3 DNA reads TGTGCCTGGAGTGTACTGGGCGAGCAGTACTTC. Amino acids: CAWSVLGEQYF.

CDR3 sequence reads: CASSLGYRPLYGYTF. The CDR3 DNA follows: TGTGCCAGCAGCTTAGGGTACAGGCCGCTCTATGGCTACACCTTC. The J gene is TRBJ1-2, the V gene TRBV7-2; tentatively, D is TRBD1 (5 bases). Trimming shortened V by 1 base and J by 4 bases, and 13 bases separated the two germline ends. Germline assignment: CDR1 SGHTA and CDR2 FQGNSA. The CDR3 spans 15 residues.

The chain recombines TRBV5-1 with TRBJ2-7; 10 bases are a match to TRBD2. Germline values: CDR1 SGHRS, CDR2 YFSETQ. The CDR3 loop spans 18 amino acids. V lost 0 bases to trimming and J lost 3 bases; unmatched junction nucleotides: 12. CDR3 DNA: TGCGCCAGCAGCTTGGTAGCGGGAGGACTCGGGGGGCTCTACGAGCAGTACTTC. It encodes CASSLVAGGLGGLYEQYF. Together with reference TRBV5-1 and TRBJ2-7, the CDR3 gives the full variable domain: KAGVTQTPRYLIKTRGQQVTLSCSPISGHRSVSWYQQTPGQGLQFLFEYFSETQRNKGNFPGRFSGRQFSNSRSEMNVSTLELGDSALYLCASSLVAGGLGGLYEQYFGPGTRLTVT.

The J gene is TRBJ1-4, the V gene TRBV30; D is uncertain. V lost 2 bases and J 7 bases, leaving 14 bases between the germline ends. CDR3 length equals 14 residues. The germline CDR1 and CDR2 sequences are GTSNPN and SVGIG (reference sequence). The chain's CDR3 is CAWSLGNRREKLFF. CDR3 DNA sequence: TGTGCCTGGAGTCTTGGTAATAGGCGTGAAAAACTGTTTTTT.

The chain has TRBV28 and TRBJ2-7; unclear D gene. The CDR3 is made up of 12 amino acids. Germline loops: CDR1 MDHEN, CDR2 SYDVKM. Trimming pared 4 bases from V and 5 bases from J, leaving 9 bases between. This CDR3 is CASSWAPDEQYF. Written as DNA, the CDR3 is TGTGCCAGCAGTTGGGCCCCCGACGAGCAGTACTTC. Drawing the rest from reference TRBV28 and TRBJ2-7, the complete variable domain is DVKVTQSSRYLVKRTGEKVFLECVQDMDHENMFWYRQDPGLGLRLIYFSYDVKMKEKGDIPEGYSVSREKKERFSLILESASTNQTSMYLCASSWAPDEQYFGPGTRLTVT.

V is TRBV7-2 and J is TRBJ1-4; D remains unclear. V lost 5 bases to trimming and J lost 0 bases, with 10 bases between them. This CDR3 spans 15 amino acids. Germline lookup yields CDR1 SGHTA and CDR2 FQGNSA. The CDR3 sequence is CASSGRTATNEKLFF. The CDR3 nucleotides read TGTGCCAGCAGCGGTAGAACTGCAACTAATGAAAAACTGTTTTTT. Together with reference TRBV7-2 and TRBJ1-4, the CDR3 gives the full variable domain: GAGVSQSPSNKVTEKGKDVELRCDPISGHTALYWYRQSLGQGLEFLIYFQGNSAPDKSGLPSDRFSAERTGGSVSTLTIQRTQQEDSAVYLCASSGRTATNEKLFFGSGTQLSVL.

This CDR3 is CASSFANTGELFF. The CDR3 region has the DNA TGTGCCAGCAGCTTCGCCAACACCGGGGAGCTGTTTTTT. The chain joins TRBV7-9 to TRBJ2-2, with D hard to call. The CDR3 covers 13 residues. The germline gives CDR1 SEHNR, CDR2 FQNEAQ (reference sequence). Trimming took 3 bases from V and 2 from J, leaving 4 bases between them.

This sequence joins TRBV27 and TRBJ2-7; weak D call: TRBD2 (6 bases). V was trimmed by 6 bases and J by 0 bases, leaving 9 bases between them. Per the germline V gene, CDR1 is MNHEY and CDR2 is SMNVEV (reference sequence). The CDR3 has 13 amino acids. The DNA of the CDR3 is TGTGCCAGCAGCCGGAGGGGCTCCTACGAGCAGTACTTC. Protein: CASSRRGSYEQYF.

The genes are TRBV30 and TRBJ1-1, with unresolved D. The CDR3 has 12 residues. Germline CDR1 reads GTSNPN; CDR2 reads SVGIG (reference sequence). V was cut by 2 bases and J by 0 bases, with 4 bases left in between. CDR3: CAWSPVNTEAFF. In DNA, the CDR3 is TGTGCCTGGAGTCCAGTGAACACTGAAGCTTTCTTT.

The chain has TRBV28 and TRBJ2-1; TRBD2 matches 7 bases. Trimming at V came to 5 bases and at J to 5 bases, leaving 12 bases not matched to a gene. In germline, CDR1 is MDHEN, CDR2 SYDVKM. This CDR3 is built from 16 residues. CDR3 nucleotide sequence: TGTGCCAGCAGTGCCCCGGGGAGCGGGAACCACAATGAGCAGTTCTTC. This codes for CASSAPGSGNHNEQFF.

In DNA, the CDR3 is TGTGCCAGCTCACCTCGGGGACAGAATAATGAAAAACTGTTTTTT. Protein: CASSPRGQNNEKLFF. The chain carries TRBV18 and TRBJ1-4; the match to TRBD1 covers 7 bases. Germline trimming cut 3 bases from V and 4 bases from J; bases unmatched to any gene: 5. The CDR3 runs 15 residues. Germline V gives CDR1 KGHSH, CDR2 LQKENI.

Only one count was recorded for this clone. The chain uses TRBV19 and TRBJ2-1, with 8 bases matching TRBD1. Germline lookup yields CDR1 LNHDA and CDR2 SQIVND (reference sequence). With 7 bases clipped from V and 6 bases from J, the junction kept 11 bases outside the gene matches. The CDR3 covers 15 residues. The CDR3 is CASISDRQGTNEQFF. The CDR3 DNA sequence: TGTGCCAGTATTTCCGATCGACAGGGGACCAATGAGCAGTTCTTC.

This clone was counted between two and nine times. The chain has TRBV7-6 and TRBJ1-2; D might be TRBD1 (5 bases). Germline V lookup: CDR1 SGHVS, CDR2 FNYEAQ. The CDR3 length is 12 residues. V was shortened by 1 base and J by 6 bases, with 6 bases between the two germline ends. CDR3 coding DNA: TGTGCCAGCAGCTTAGGGGGCGATGGCTACACCTTC. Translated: CASSLGGDGYTF.